This T cell receptor (beta chain) comes out of a study of prognosis after radiotherapy for stage I lung cancer (dated by TCRdb to the early 2020s). Some background on the complete study: Between early 2018 and January 2019, 20 or so patients with stage I NSCLC were enrolled in Nanjing, China. Newly diagnosed primary stage I lung tumors occurred in some 15 patients, and oligometastatic NSCLC after surgical resection of the primary tumor occurred in four to six. Every patient was regarded as medically inoperable, because of comorbidities in over ten cases and refusal of surgery in roughly 7 cases. The cohort comprised 10 to 15 men and about six women with a median age of roughly 75 years, ranging from roughly 50 to 84 years. On tumor histology, approximately 12 patients had adenocarcinoma and more than five had squamous cell carcinoma. Image-guided IMRT or VMAT was used to deliver SBRT in 3 to 5 fractions at a biologically effective dose of at least 100 Gy. No patient received concurrent therapy alongside SBRT. Distant metastases were developed by four of the 19 patients after SBRT, at a median of about seven months, whereas no significant progression was observed in the other 15 patients. This study profiled peripheral blood TCR beta repertoires from stage I NSCLC patients before and after stereotactic body radiotherapy and linked the repertoires to distant failure. A total of 40 or so blood samples from roughly 20 patients were sequenced, with one sample obtained before and one obtained after SBRT for each patient. Beyond this particular receptor, the publication reports: Unique TCR clone counts fell after SBRT (median about 10,000 before versus roughly 7,200 after; Wilcoxon paired P=0.011). TRBV and TRBJ usage frequencies reportedly varied with metastasis status, involving two V genes at baseline and about 10 V and two J genes after SBRT. The small cohort and short follow-up limited the study, so independent validation of the findings is needed. Tumor specificity of expanded TCR clones was not determined. None of the reported P values were adjusted for multiple comparisons. Post-SBRT Shannon entropy and its change from baseline were lower in patients who developed distant metastases; baseline Shannon entropy was not associated with metastases.

This clonotype was observed many times. This clone's antigen is unknown. Base quality data are lacking; no much larger clone is found one base away. Two rounds of multiplex PCR were performed to amplify the TCR beta CDR3 region from genomic DNA. In the first PCR round, primers specific to each TRBV and TRBJ gene were used, and the primer sequences were filed in Chinese patent CN105087789A. Universal primers were used in the second round of PCR. The Roche High Pure PCR Template Preparation Kit was used to extract genomic DNA from frozen PBMCs. Paired-end sequencing with 151 bp reads was performed on the libraries using an Illumina HiSeq 3000. The authors processed their data as follows. Raw reads lacking the multiplex PCR primer sequences were removed with CutAdapt. Using PEAR, the high-quality paired reads were merged into contigs. TRB V, D and J gene segments were assigned to each contig with MiXCR by alignment to reference sequences. To remove sequencing errors, CDR3 sequences were clustered according to base quality and sequence similarity. Diversity was calculated as Shannon entropy divided by the natural log of the number of productive TCR sequences. Clonality was computed as one minus the ratio of Shannon entropy to the natural log of the number of unique clonotypes. Progression-free survival cut-offs for repertoire metrics were chosen using the Youden index of ROC curves, with analyses run in R 3.5.3. The public sequencing data were trimmed at Q25 with fastp and processed into clonotypes with MiXCR by TCRdb, which kept only in-frame beta chains. Entries that share a CDR3 protein sequence are merged under the most common genes and DNA. The V and J calls follow TCRdb's processing rather than the paper's. The sample table contains about 36,000 distinct CDR3 sequences; only one count was recorded for around 34% of them. The ten largest clones add up to 16% of the sample.

V is clipped by 1 base and J by 0 bases, and the sequence between their germline boundaries is 12 bases long. The CDR3 sequence holds 16 residues, the cysteine and phenylalanine included. Kept here is only the CDR3 DNA, which spans 48 bases and is read in frame from base 1. The germline V gene provides CDR1 SGHAT and CDR2 FQNNGV. No patient had a history of other malignancies or prior chemotherapy or radiotherapy, and all had node-negative disease on CT and PET/CT. About 6.3 milliliters of peripheral venous blood were drawn into EDTA tubes at each of two time points. PBMCs were isolated by Ficoll-Paque Plus density-gradient centrifugation. Immediately after collection, samples were stored at -80 degrees C until analysis.

The rearrangement joined TRBV11-2 to TRBJ1-1, with an unclear D gene assignment. The sequence was collected from a donor aged 50 or older with non-small cell lung cancer. This specimen consisted of PBMCs, obtained before or after stereotactic body radiation therapy (not recorded which). The bases are TGTGCCAGCAGCTTAGGCAGGCTGGCCATGAACACTGAAGCTTTCTTT. This translates into CASSLGRLAMNTEAFF.